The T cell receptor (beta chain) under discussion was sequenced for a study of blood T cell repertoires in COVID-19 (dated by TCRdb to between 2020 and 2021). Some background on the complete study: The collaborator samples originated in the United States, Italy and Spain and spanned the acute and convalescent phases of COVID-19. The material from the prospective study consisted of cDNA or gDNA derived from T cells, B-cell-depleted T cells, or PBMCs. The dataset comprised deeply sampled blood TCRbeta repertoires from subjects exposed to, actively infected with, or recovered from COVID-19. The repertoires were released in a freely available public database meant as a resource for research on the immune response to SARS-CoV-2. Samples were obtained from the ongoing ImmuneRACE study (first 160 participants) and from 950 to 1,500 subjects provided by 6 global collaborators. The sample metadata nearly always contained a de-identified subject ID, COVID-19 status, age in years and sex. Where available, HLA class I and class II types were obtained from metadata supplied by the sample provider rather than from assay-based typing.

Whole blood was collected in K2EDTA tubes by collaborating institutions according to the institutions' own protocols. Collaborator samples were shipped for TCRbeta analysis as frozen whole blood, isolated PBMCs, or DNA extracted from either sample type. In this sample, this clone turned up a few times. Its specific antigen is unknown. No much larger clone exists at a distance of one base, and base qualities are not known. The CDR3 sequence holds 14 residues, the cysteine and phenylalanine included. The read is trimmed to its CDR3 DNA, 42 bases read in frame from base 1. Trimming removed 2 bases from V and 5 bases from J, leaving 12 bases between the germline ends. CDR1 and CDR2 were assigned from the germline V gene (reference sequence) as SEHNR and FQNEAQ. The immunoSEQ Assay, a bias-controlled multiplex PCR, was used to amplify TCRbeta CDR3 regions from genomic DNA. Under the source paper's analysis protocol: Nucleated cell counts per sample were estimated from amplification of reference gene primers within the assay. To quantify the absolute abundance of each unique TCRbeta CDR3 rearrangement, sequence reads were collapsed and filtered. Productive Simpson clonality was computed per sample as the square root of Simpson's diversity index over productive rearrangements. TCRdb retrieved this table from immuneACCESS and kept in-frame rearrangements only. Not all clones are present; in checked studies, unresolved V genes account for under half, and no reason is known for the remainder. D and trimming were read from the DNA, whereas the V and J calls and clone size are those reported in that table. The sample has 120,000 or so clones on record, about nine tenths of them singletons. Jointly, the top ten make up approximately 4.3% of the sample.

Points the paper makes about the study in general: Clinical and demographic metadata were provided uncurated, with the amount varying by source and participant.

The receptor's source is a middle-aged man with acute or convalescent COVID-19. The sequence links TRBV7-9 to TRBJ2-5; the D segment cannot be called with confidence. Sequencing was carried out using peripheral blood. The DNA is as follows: TGTGCCAGCAGCTTACTTCCTTCCGCGGAGACCCAGTACTTC. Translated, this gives CASSLLPSAETQYF.